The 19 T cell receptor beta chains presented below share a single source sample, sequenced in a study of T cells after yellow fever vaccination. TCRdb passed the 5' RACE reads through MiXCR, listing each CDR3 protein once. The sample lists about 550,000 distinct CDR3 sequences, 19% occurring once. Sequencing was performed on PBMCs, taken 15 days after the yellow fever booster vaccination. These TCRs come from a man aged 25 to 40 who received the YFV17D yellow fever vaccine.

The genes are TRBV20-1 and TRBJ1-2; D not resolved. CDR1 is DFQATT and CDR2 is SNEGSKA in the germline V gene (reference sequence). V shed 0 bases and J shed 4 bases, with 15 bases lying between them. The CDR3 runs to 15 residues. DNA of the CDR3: TGCAGTGCTAGAGATAAGCCAAATCGGGTCTATGGCTACACCTTC. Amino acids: CSARDKPNRVYGYTF.

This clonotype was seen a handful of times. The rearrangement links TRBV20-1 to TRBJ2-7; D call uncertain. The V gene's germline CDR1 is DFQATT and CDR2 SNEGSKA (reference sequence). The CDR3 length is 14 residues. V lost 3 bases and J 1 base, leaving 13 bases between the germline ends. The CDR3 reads CSASRPSPSYEQYF. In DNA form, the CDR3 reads TGCAGTGCTAGTCGGCCGTCTCCATCCTACGAGCAGTACTTC.

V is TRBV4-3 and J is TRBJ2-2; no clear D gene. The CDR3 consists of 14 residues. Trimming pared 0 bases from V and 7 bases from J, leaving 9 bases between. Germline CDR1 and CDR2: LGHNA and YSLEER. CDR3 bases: TGCGCCAGCAGCCAAGATCGCGAGTACGGGGAGCTGTTTTTT. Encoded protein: CASSQDREYGELFF.

In nucleotides, the CDR3 is TGTGCCACCGTTTCTTCTTCGGGTGTGCGGAGAGATGAGCAGTTCTTC. Translated, it gives CATVSSSGVRRDEQFF. J is TRBJ2-1 and V is TRBV15; D gene unclear. Germline V lookup: CDR1 LNHNV, CDR2 YYDKDF (reference sequence). V gave up 8 bases and J gave up 8 bases, with 25 bases separating them. This CDR3 is built from 16 residues.

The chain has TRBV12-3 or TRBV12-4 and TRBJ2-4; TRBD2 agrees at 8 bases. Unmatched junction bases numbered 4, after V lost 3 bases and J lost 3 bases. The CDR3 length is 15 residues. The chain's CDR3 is CASSFGGAVKNIQYF. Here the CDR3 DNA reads TGTGCCAGCAGTTTCGGGGGGGCGGTCAAAAACATTCAGTACTTC.

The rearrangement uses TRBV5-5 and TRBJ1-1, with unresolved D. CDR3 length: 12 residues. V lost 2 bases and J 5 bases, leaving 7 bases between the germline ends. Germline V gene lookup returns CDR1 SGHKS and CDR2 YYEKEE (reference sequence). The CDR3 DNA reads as TGTGCCAGCAGCTTAGAGAGAACTGAAGCTTTCTTT. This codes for CASSLERTEAFF.

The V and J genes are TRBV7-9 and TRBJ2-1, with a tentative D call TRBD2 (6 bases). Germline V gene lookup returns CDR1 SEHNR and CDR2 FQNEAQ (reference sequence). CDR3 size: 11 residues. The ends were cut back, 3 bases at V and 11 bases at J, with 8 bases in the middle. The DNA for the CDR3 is TGTGCCAGCAGCTTGGGACTGAAGCAGTTCTTC. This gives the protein CASSLGLKQFF.

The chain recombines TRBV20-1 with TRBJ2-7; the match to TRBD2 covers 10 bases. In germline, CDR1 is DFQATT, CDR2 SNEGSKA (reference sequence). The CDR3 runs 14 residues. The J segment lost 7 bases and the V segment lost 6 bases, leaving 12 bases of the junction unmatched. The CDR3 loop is CSAAAGGNRGEQYF. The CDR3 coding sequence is TGCAGTGCCGCAGCGGGAGGGAACCGGGGAGAGCAGTACTTC.

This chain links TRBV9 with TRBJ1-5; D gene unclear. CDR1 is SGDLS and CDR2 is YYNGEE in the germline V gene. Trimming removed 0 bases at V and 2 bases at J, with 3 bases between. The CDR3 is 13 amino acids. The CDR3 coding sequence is TGTGCCAGCAGCGTAGCGGGCAATCAGCCCCAGCATTTT. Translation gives CASSVAGNQPQHF.

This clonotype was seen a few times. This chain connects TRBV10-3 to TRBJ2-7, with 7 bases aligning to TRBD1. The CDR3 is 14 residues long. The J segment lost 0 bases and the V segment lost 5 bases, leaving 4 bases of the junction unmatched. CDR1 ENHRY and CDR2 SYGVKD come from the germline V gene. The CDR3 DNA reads TGTGCCATCAGTCCCGGGACAGCCTCCTACGAGCAGTACTTC. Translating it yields CAISPGTASYEQYF.

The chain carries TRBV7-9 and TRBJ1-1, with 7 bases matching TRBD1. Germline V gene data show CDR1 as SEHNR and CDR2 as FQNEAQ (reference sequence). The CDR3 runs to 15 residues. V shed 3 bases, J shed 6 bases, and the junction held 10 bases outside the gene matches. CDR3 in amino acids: CASSFLTGKFAEAFF. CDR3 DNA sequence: TGTGCCAGCAGCTTCCTGACAGGGAAGTTCGCTGAAGCTTTCTTT.

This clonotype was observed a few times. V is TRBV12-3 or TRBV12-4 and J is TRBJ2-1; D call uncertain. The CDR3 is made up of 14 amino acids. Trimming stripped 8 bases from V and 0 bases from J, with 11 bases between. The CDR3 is CASRLSPSYNEQFF. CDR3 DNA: TGTGCCAGCCGCCTGTCGCCCTCCTACAATGAGCAGTTCTTC.

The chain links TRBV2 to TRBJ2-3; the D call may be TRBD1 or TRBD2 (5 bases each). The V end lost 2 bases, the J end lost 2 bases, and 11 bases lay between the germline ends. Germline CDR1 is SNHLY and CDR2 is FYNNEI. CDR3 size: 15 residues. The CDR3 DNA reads TGTGCCAGCAGTGAATCCGGGGCCAACACAGATACGCAGTATTTT. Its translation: CASSESGANTDTQYF. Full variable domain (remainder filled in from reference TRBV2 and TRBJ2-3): EPEVTQTPSHQVTQMGQEVILRCVPISNHLYFYWYRQILGQKVEFLVSFYNNEISEKSEIFDDQFSVERPDGSNFTLKIRSTKLEDSAMYFCASSESGANTDTQYFGPGTRLTVL.

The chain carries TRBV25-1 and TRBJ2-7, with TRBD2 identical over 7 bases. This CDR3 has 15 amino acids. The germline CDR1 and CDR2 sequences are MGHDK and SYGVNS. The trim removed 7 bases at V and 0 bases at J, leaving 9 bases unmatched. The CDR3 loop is CASTSRGTTSYEQYF. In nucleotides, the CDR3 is TGTGCCAGCACCTCGAGAGGGACTACCTCCTACGAGCAGTACTTC.

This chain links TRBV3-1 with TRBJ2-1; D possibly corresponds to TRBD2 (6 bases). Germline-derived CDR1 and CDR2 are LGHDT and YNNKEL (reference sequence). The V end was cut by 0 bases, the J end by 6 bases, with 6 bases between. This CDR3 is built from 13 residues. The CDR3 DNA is TGTGCCAGCAGCCAAGACGGGGGCAATGAGCAGTTCTTC. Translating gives CASSQDGGNEQFF.

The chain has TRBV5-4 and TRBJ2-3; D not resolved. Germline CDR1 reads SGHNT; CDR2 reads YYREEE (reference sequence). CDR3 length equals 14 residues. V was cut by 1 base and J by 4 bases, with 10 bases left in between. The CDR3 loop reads CASSLYQGPDTQYF. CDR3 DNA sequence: TGTGCCAGCAGCTTGTACCAAGGGCCAGATACGCAGTATTTT.

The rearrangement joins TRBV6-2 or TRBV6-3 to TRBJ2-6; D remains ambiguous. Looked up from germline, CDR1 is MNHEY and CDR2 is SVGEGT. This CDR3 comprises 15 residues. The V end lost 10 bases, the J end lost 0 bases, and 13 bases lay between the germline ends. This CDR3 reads CATTGPRSGANVLTF. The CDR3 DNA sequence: TGTGCCACCACCGGCCCCCGCTCTGGGGCCAACGTCCTGACTTTC.

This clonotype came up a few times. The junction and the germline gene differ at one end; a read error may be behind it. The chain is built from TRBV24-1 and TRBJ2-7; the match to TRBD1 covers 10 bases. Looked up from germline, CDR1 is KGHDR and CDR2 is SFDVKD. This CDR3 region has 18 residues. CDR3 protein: CATSDPSTGGLRVGEPYF. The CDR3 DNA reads TGTGCCACCAGTGATCCGTCGACAGGGGGCCTGCGCGTAGGTGAGCCGTACTTC.

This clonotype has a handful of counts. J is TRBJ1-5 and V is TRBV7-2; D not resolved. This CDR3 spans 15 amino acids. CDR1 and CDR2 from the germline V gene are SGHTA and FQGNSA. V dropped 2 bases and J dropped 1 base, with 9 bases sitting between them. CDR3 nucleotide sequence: TGTGCCAGCAGCTTATCGCCGAGGAGCAATCAGCCCCAGCATTTT. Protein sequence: CASSLSPRSNQPQHF.